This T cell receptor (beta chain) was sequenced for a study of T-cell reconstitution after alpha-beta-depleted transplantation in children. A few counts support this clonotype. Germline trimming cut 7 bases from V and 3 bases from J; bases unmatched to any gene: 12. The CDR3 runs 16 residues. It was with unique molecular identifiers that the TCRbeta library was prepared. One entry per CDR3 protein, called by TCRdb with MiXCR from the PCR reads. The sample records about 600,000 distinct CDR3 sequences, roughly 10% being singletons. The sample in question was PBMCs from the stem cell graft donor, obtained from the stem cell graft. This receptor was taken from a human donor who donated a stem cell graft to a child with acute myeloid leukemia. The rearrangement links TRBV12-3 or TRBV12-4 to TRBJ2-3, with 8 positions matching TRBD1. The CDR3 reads CASTSLRTGRTDTQYF. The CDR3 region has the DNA TGTGCCAGCACCTCTCTCCGGACAGGGCGGACAGATACGCAGTATTTT.